What follows are 11 T cell receptor beta chains derived from one specimen sequenced in a study of T-cell memory formation after mild COVID-19. TCRdb ran MiXCR on the 5' RACE reads and lists one entry per CDR3 protein. Among around 200,000 distinct CDR3 sequences listed, 27% were seen once. The specimen was PBMCs or a T cell subset sorted from them (not recorded which). Receptors originate from an adult woman who had mild COVID-19 (a few samples of this study predate the infection). Cell type and time point are not known.

The rearrangement links TRBV15 to TRBJ2-3, with 10 bases identical to TRBD2. The trim removed 2 bases at V and 1 base at J, leaving 0 bases unmatched. This CDR3 contains 15 residues. Looked up from germline, CDR1 is LNHNV and CDR2 is YYDKDF (reference sequence). The CDR3 reads CATSRTSGGTDTQYF. In DNA form, the CDR3 reads TGTGCCACCAGCAGAACTAGCGGGGGCACAGATACGCAGTATTTT.

V gene TRBV7-9 combines with J gene TRBJ2-3, with 12 bases aligning to TRBD2. With V trimmed by 5 bases and J by 5 bases, 8 bases remained unmatched. CDR3 length: 16 amino acids. CDR1 and CDR2 (germline): SEHNR, FQNEAQ (reference sequence). CDR3 residues: CASSLPSGRALDTQYF. For the CDR3, the DNA is TGTGCCAGCAGCCTACCTAGCGGGAGGGCCTTAGATACGCAGTATTTT.

This clonotype has a handful of counts. This rearrangement joins TRBV10-3 to TRBJ2-3; D assignment may be TRBD1 or TRBD2 (6 bases each). V was cut by 8 bases and J by 0 bases, with 15 bases left in between. The CDR3 extends over 15 amino acids. Germline V gene lookup returns CDR1 ENHRY and CDR2 SYGVKD. The CDR3, as DNA: TGTGCCATCGGGACGACGGGGGCTAGCACAGATACGCAGTATTTT. It is translated as CAIGTTGASTDTQYF.

This clonotype was seen just once. The chain recombines TRBV29-1 with TRBJ2-1; no firm D call. This CDR3 region has 12 residues. Germline loops: CDR1 SQVTM, CDR2 ANQGSEA. Trimming took off 4 bases at V and 4 bases at J, with 8 bases between the two ends. CDR3 sequence reads: CSVGRAYNEQFF. As DNA, the CDR3 is TGCAGCGTTGGCCGGGCTTACAATGAGCAGTTCTTC.

V is TRBV2 and J is TRBJ2-1; D may be TRBD1 or TRBD2 (5 bases each). The germline V and J ends were trimmed by 5 bases and 7 bases, with 12 bases remaining between them. Germline-derived CDR1 and CDR2 are SNHLY and FYNNEI. The CDR3 loop spans 13 amino acids. CDR3 residues: CASSLSWGNEQFF. In nucleotides, the CDR3 is TGTGCCAGCAGTTTGTCTTGGGGGAATGAGCAGTTCTTC.

The chain combines TRBV25-1 with TRBJ2-7; no clear D gene. The CDR3 spans 11 residues. Germline V gene lookup returns CDR1 MGHDK and CDR2 SYGVNS. Trimming pared 4 bases from V and 5 bases from J, leaving 6 bases between. CDR3 nucleotides: TGTGCCAGCAGTGTTTCTGACGAGCAGTACTTC. Translation gives CASSVSDEQYF.

The chain is built from TRBV5-1 and TRBJ2-5; 12 bases match TRBD2. The CDR3 is 17 amino acids. Trimming at V came to 0 bases and at J to 1 base, leaving 4 bases not matched to a gene. Germline CDR1 and CDR2: SGHRS and YFSETQ. The chain's CDR3 is CASSLVGLAGTQETQYF. For the CDR3, the DNA is TGCGCCAGCAGCTTGGTAGGACTAGCGGGAACCCAAGAGACCCAGTACTTC.

The rearrangement uses TRBV5-5 and TRBJ2-2; D gene ambiguous. The V and J ends lost 4 bases and 3 bases respectively, with 7 bases between them. This CDR3 is built from 13 residues. Germline V CDR1 and CDR2: SGHKS, YYEKEE (reference sequence). The CDR3: CASSPQYTGELFF. DNA for the CDR3: TGTGCCAGCAGCCCTCAATACACCGGGGAGCTGTTTTTT.

This clonotype has only a few counts. The chain joins TRBV10-3 to TRBJ1-2; D might be TRBD1 (5 bases). V gave up 8 bases and J gave up 4 bases, with 14 bases separating them. The germline V gene encodes CDR1 ENHRY and CDR2 SYGVKD. The CDR3 contains 13 residues. The CDR3 bases are TGTGCCATCCAGGCAGGGCCCCCCTATGGCTACACCTTC. Protein: CAIQAGPPYGYTF.

This clonotype came up a few times. The V gene is TRBV12-3 or TRBV12-4, the J gene TRBJ2-7; D uncertain. The CDR3 covers 14 residues. The V gene lost 3 bases and the J gene lost 3 bases, with 12 bases spanning the gap. CDR3: CASSFTEDGYEQYF. The CDR3 DNA reads TGTGCCAGCAGTTTTACAGAGGACGGCTACGAGCAGTACTTC.

The J gene is TRBJ2-3, the V gene TRBV7-2; 14 positions agree with TRBD2. Trimming at V came to 6 bases and at J to 6 bases, leaving 5 bases not matched to a gene. CDR1 and CDR2 (germline): SGHTA, FQGNSA. The CDR3 contains 15 residues. The CDR3 coding sequence is TGTGCCAGCAGACGACTAGCGGGAGGGCCGGATACGCAGTATTTT. Encoded protein: CASRRLAGGPDTQYF.